This T cell receptor beta chain was retrieved from a study of T-cell memory formation after mild COVID-19. Trimming took off 7 bases at V and 1 base at J, with 5 bases between the two ends. From germline, CDR1 is MGHDK and CDR2 SYGVNS. This CDR3 has 13 residues. TCRdb reanalysed the 5' RACE reads using MiXCR and keeps one entry per CDR3 protein. The sample shows under 300,000 distinct CDR3 sequences, approximately 16% of them seen only once. This clonotype has a handful of counts. The sequencing input was PBMCs or a T cell subset sorted from them (not recorded which). The J gene is TRBJ2-6, the V gene TRBV25-1; no definite D call. This TCR derives from a man between 18 and 29 years old who had mild COVID-19 (a few samples of this study predate the infection). Cell type and time point are not known. Written as DNA, the CDR3 is TGTGCCAGCACCGCATCTGGGGCCAACGTCCTGACTTTC. Translated: CASTASGANVLTF.